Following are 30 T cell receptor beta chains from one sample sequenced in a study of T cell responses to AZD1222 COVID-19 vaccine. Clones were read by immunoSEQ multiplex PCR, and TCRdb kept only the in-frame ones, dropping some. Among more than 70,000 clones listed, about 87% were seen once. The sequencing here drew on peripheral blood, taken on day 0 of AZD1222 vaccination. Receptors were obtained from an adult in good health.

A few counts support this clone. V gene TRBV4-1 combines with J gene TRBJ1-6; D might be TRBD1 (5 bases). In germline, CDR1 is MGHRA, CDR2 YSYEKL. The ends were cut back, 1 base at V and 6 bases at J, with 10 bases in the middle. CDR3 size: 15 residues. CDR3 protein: CASSQASGINSPLHF. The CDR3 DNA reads TGCGCCAGCAGCCAAGCCTCAGGGATTAATTCACCCCTCCACTTT.

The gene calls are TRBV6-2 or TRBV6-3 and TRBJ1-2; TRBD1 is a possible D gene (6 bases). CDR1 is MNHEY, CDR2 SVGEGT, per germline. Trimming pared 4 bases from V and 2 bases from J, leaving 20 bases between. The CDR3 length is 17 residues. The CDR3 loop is CASSSYSAAGENYGYTF. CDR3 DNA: TGTGCCAGCAGTTCTTATTCAGCGGCAGGGGAGAACTATGGCTACACCTTC.

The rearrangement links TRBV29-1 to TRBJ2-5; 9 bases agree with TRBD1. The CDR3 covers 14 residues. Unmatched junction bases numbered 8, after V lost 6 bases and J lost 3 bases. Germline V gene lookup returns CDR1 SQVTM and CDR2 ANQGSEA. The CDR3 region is CSVSRGQGKETQYF. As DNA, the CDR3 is TGCAGCGTGAGCCGTGGACAGGGGAAAGAGACCCAGTACTTC. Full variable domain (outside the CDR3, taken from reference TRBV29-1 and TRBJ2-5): SAVISQKPSRDICQRGTSLTIQCQVDSQVTMMFWYRQQPGQSLTLIATANQGSEATYESGFVIDKFPISRPNLTFSTLTVSNMSPEDSSIYLCSVSRGQGKETQYFGPGTRLLVL.

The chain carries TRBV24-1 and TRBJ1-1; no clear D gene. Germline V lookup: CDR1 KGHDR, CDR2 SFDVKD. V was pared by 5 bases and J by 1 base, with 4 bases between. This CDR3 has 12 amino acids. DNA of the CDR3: TGTGCCACCAGTGCCGCGAACACTGAAGCTTTCTTT. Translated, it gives CATSAANTEAFF.

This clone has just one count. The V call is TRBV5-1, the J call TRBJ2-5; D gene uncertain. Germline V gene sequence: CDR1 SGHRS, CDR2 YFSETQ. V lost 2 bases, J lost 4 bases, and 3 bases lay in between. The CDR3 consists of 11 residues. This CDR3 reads CASSFLETQYF. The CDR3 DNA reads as TGCGCCAGCAGCTTTTTAGAGACCCAGTACTTC.

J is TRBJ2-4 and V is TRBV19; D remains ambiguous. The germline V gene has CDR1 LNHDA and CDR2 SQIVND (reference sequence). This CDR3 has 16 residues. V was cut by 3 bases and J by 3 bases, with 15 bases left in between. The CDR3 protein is CASSMPQSRSKNIQYF. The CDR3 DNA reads TGTGCCAGTAGTATGCCCCAGTCCAGGAGCAAAAACATTCAGTACTTC.

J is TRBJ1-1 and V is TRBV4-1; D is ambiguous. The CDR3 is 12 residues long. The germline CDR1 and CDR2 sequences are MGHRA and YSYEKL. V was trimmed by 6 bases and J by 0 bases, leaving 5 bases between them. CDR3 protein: CASRDMNTEAFF. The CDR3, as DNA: TGCGCCAGCAGGGATATGAACACTGAAGCTTTCTTT.

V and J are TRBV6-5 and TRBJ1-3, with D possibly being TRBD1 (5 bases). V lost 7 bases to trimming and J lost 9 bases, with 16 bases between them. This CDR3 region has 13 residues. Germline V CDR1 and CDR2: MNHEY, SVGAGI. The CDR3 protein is CASISSMGGTIYF. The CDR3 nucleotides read TGTGCCAGCATTTCCTCAATGGGGGGCACCATATATTTT.

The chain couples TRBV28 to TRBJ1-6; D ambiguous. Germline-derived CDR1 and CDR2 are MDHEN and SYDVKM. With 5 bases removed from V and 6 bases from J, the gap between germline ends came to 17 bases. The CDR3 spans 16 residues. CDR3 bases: TGTGCCAGCAGTACATCGGCTGGGTTTTTTAATTCACCCCTCCACTTT. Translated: CASSTSAGFFNSPLHF.

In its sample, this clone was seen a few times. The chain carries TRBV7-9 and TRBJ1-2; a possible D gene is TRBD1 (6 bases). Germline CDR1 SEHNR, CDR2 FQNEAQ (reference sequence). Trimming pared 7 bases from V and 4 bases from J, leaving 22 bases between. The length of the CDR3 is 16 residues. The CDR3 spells CASNKITGPGSYGYTF. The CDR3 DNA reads TGTGCCAGCAACAAGATAACAGGGCCCGGTAGCTATGGCTACACCTTC.

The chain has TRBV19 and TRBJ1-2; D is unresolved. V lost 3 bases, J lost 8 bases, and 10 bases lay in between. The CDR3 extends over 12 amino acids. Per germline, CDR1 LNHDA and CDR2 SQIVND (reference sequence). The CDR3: CASSIPGSGYTF. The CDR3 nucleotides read TGTGCCAGTAGTATCCCGGGATCCGGCTACACCTTC.

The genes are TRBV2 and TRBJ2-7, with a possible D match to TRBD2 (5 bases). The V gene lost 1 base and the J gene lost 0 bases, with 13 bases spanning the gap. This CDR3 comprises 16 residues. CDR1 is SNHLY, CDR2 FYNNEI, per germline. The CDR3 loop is CASSEGSPRGSYEQYF. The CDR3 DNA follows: TGTGCCAGCAGTGAAGGGTCACCCCGGGGCTCCTACGAGCAGTACTTC.

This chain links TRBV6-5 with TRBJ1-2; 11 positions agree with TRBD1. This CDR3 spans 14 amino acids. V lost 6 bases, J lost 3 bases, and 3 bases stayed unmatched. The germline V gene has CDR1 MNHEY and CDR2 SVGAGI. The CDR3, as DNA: TGTGCCAGCAGCTGGGACAGGGGGTACTATGGCTACACCTTC. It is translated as CASSWDRGYYGYTF.

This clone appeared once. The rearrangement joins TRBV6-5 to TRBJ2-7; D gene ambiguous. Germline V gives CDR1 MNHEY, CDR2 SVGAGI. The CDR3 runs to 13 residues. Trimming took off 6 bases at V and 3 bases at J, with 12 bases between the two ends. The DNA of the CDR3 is TGTGCCAGCAGCTCACGGACCCTCTACGAGCAGTACTTC. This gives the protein CASSSRTLYEQYF.

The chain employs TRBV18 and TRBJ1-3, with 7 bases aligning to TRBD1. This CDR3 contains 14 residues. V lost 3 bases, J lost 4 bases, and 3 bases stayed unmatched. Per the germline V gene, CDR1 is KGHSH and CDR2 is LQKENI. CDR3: CASSPTGSGNTIYF. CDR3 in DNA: TGTGCCAGCTCACCGACAGGGTCAGGAAACACCATATATTTT.

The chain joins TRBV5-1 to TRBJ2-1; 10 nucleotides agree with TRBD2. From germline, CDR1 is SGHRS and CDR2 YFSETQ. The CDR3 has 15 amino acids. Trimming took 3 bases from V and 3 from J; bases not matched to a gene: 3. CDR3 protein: CASSSGLANYNEQFF. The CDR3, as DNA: TGCGCCAGCAGCTCGGGACTAGCGAACTACAATGAGCAGTTCTTC. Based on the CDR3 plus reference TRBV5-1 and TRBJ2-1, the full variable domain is KAGVTQTPRYLIKTRGQQVTLSCSPISGHRSVSWYQQTPGQGLQFLFEYFSETQRNKGNFPGRFSGRQFSNSRSEMNVSTLELGDSALYLCASSSGLANYNEQFFGPGTRLTVL.

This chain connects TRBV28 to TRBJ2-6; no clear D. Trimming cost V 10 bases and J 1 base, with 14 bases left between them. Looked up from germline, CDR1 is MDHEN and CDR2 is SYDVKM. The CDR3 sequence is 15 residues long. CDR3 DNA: TGTGCCACAGGACCTATAGGGTCTGGGGCCAACGTCCTGACTTTC. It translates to CATGPIGSGANVLTF.

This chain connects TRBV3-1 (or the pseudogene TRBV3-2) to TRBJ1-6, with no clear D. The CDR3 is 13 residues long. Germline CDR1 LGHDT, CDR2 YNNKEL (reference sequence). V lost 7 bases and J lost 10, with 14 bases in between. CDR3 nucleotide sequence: TGTGCCAGCAAGGATGGGTTAGGGTCACCCCTCCACTTT. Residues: CASKDGLGSPLHF.

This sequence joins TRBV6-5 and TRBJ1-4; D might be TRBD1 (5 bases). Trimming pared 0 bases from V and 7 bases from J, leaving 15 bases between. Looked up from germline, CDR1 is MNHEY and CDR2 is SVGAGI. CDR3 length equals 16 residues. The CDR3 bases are TGTGCCAGCAGTTACTCGAGACAGAAGAAAGGTGAAAAACTGTTTTTT. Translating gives CASSYSRQKKGEKLFF.

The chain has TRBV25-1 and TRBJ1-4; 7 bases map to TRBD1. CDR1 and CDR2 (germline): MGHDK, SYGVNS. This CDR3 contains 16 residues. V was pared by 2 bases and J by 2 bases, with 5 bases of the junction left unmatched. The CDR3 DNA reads TGTGCCAGCAGTGAAGTCAGGGGGGCGACTAATGAAAAACTGTTTTTT. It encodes CASSEVRGATNEKLFF.

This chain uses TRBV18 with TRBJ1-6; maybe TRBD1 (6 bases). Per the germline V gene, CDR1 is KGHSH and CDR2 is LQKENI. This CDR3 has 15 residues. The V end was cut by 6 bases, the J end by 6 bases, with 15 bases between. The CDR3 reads CASSPGQLSNSPLHF. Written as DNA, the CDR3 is TGTGCCAGCTCGCCAGGACAGTTATCTAATTCACCCCTCCACTTT.

The CDR3 coding sequence is TGTGCCACCAGCCCACAGGGGGCTCGGGATCAGCCCCAGCATTTT. Amino acids: CATSPQGARDQPQHF. This chain connects TRBV15 to TRBJ1-5; 9 nucleotides align to TRBD1. J lost 5 bases, V lost 5 bases, and 7 bases had no gene match. CDR3 size: 15 residues. From germline, CDR1 is LNHNV and CDR2 YYDKDF (reference sequence).

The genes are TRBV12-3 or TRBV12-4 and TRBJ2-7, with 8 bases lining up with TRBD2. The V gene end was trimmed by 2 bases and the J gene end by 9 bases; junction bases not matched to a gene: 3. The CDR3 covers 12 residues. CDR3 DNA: TGTGCCAGCAGTTTAAGTAGCGGGACGCAGTACTTC. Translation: CASSLSSGTQYF.

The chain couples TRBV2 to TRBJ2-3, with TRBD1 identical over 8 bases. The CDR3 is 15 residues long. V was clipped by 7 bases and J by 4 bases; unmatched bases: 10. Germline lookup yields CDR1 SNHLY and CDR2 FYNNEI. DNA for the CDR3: TGTGCCAGCAAGCTTGACAGGGGTTGGGCAGATACGCAGTATTTT. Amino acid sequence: CASKLDRGWADTQYF.

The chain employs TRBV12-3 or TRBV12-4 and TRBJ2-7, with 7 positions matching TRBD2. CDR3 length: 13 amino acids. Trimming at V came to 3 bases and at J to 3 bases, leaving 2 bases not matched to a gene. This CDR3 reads CASSLREGYEQYF. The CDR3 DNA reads TGTGCCAGCAGTTTGAGGGAGGGCTACGAGCAGTACTTC.

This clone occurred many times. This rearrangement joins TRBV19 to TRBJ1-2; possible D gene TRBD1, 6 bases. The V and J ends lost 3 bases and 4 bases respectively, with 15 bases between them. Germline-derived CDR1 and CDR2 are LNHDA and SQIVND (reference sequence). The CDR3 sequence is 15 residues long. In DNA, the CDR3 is TGTGCCAGTAGTATTATCTTCGGACAGCTCTATGGCTACACCTTC. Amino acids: CASSIIFGQLYGYTF. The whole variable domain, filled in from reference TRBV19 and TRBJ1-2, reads DGGITQSPKYLFRKEGQNVTLSCEQNLNHDAMYWYRQDPGQGLRLIYYSQIVNDFQKGDIAEGYSVSREKKESFPLTVTSAQKNPTAFYLCASSIIFGQLYGYTFGSGTRLTVV.

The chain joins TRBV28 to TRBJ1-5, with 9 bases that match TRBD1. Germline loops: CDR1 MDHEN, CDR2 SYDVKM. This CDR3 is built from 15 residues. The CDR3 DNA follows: TGTGCTTGCACGTCCGGGACAGGGTTGAATCAGCCCCAGCATTTT. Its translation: CACTSGTGLNQPQHF.

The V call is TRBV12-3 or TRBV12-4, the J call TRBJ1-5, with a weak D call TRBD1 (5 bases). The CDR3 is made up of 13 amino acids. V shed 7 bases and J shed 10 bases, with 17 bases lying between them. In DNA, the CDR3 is TGTGCCAGCACCGACTCAGACAGTCGTCCCCAGCATTTT. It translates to CASTDSDSRPQHF.

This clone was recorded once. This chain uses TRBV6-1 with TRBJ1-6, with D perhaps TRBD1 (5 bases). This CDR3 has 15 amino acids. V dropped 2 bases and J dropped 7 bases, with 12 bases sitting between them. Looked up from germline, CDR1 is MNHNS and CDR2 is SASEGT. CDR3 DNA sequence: TGTGCCAGCAGTGAAAGAGCCGGGGGGAATTCACCCCTCCACTTT. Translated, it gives CASSERAGGNSPLHF.

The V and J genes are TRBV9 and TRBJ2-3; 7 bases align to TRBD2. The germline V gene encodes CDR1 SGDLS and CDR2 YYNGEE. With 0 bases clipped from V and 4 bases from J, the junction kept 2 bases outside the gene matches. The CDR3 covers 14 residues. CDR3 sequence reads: CASSVGGRADTQYF. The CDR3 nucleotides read TGTGCCAGCAGCGTAGGAGGGAGGGCAGATACGCAGTATTTT.